A selection of T cell receptor beta chains follows, all from one sample in a study of blood T cell repertoires in COVID-19. Clones were read by immunoSEQ multiplex PCR, and TCRdb kept only the in-frame ones, dropping some. Of approximately 260,000 clones in the sample, approximately 86% were seen once. The sequencing input was peripheral blood. These TCRs come from a woman of 80 years or more with active or convalescent COVID-19. CDR3s include the opening cysteine and the closing phenylalanine or tryptophan. D genes are given only for firm matches. For some rows the clone size is stated as once, few or many, or as a class when expanded; others skip it.

j_call: TRBJ2-5
clone_size: .
v_call: TRBV2
d_call: .
cdr3_aa: CASSWRLQETQYF
cdr3_nt: TGTGCCAGCAGTTGGCGACTGCAAGAGACCCAGTACTTC

j_call: TRBJ2-5
clone_size: .
v_call: TRBV28
d_call: TRBD2
cdr3_aa: CPEAGQETQYF
cdr3_nt: TGTCCTGAAGCGGGGCAAGAGACCCAGTACTTC

j_call: TRBJ2-7
clone_size: .
v_call: TRBV5-1
d_call: TRBD2
cdr3_aa: CASSLGRSGGAYEQYF
cdr3_nt: TGCGCCAGCAGCTTGGGTCGATCGGGGGGAGCCTACGAGCAGTACTTC

j_call: TRBJ1-5
clone_size: .
v_call: TRBV2
d_call: TRBD1
cdr3_aa: CASSDRGIGQPQHF
cdr3_nt: TGTGCCAGCAGTGACAGGGGGATAGGTCAGCCCCAGCATTTT

j_call: TRBJ2-5
clone_size: few
v_call: TRBV3-1/TRBV3-2
d_call: TRBD1
cdr3_aa: CASSQEVNPGQYIQETQYF
cdr3_nt: TGTGCCAGCAGCCAAGAAGTGAATCCGGGACAGTATATCCAAGAGACCCAGTACTTC

j_call: TRBJ2-3
clone_size: .
v_call: TRBV30
d_call: .
cdr3_aa: CAWEGGTDTQYF
cdr3_nt: TGTGCCTGGGAGGGAGGCACAGATACGCAGTATTTT

j_call: TRBJ1-5
clone_size: once
v_call: TRBV28
d_call: .
cdr3_aa: CASSFRGRGNQPQHF
cdr3_nt: TGTGCCAGCAGTTTCAGGGGTAGGGGCAATCAGCCCCAGCATTTT

j_call: TRBJ1-5
clone_size: .
v_call: TRBV2
d_call: TRBD1
cdr3_aa: CASGGTGGNQPQHF
cdr3_nt: TGTGCCAGCGGGGGGACAGGGGGTAATCAGCCCCAGCATTTT

j_call: TRBJ2-7
clone_size: .
v_call: TRBV5-1
d_call: TRBD2
cdr3_aa: CARSFGGGYEQYF
cdr3_nt: TGCGCCCGCAGCTTTGGGGGGGGCTACGAGCAGTACTTC

j_call: TRBJ2-7
clone_size: .
v_call: TRBV27
d_call: TRBD1
cdr3_aa: CASSTLGTGRTYEQYF
cdr3_nt: TGTGCCAGCAGTACTCTCGGGACAGGGAGGACCTACGAGCAGTACTTC

j_call: TRBJ1-5
clone_size: .
v_call: TRBV15
d_call: .
cdr3_aa: CATAGPINQPQHF
cdr3_nt: TGTGCCACCGCGGGACCGATCAATCAGCCCCAGCATTTT

j_call: TRBJ1-4
clone_size: .
v_call: TRBV2
d_call: .
cdr3_aa: CASSARRGATNEKLFF
cdr3_nt: TGTGCCAGCAGTGCGAGGAGGGGTGCAACTAATGAAAAACTGTTTTTT

j_call: TRBJ1-1
clone_size: .
v_call: TRBV18
d_call: TRBD1
cdr3_aa: CASSPTGTVENTEAFF
cdr3_nt: TGTGCCAGCTCACCAACCGGGACAGTCGAGAACACTGAAGCTTTCTTT

j_call: TRBJ1-6
clone_size: few
v_call: TRBV2
d_call: TRBD1
cdr3_aa: CASTSSGGYNSPLHF
cdr3_nt: TGTGCCAGCACGTCATCAGGGGGTTACAATTCACCCCTCCACTTT

j_call: TRBJ1-2
clone_size: once
v_call: TRBV4-1
d_call: .
cdr3_aa: CASSQDLRSGAGYTF
cdr3_nt: TGCGCCAGCAGCCAAGATCTACGCTCTGGTGCTGGCTACACCTTC

j_call: TRBJ2-3
clone_size: .
v_call: TRBV5-1
d_call: .
cdr3_aa: CASSLKTGSTDTQYF
cdr3_nt: TGCGCCAGCAGCTTAAAGACGGGAAGCACAGATACGCAGTATTTT

j_call: TRBJ1-1
clone_size: .
v_call: TRBV5-1
d_call: .
cdr3_aa: CASSPQGLAEYTEAFF
cdr3_nt: TGCGCCAGCAGCCCCCAAGGCTTAGCAGAATACACTGAAGCTTTCTTT

j_call: TRBJ2-7
clone_size: .
v_call: TRBV5-6
d_call: .
cdr3_aa: CASSVLSYEQYF
cdr3_nt: TGTGCCAGCAGCGTCCTCTCCTACGAGCAGTACTTC

j_call: TRBJ2-2
clone_size: .
v_call: TRBV9
d_call: TRBD2
cdr3_aa: CASSETSGSYTGELFF
cdr3_nt: TGTGCCAGCAGCGAGACTAGCGGGAGTTACACCGGGGAGCTGTTTTTT

j_call: TRBJ1-1
clone_size: .
v_call: TRBV10-3
d_call: TRBD1
cdr3_aa: CAISEDRGRSLDFF
cdr3_nt: TGTGCCATCAGTGAGGACAGGGGGCGAAGTTTGGATTTCTTT

j_call: TRBJ2-7
clone_size: .
v_call: TRBV28
d_call: .
cdr3_aa: CASSFPPPAYEQYF
cdr3_nt: TGTGCCAGCAGTTTTCCTCCCCCGGCCTACGAGCAGTACTTC

j_call: TRBJ1-1
clone_size: .
v_call: TRBV29-1
d_call: .
cdr3_aa: CSASRVNTEAFF
cdr3_nt: TGCAGCGCTTCCAGGGTGAACACTGAAGCTTTCTTT

j_call: TRBJ1-1
clone_size: .
v_call: TRBV2
d_call: TRBD1
cdr3_aa: CASNGQGAGAFF
cdr3_nt: TGTGCCAGCAACGGTCAGGGGGCCGGAGCTTTCTTT

j_call: TRBJ1-1
clone_size: .
v_call: TRBV30
d_call: TRBD1
cdr3_aa: CALKPTGAAAFF
cdr3_nt: TGTGCCCTAAAACCGACAGGGGCCGCAGCTTTCTTT

j_call: TRBJ1-1
clone_size: few
v_call: TRBV3-1/TRBV3-2
d_call: .
cdr3_aa: CASSPPGAEAFF
cdr3_nt: TGTGCCAGCAGCCCACCAGGTGCTGAAGCTTTCTTT

j_call: TRBJ2-2
clone_size: many
v_call: TRBV10-1
d_call: TRBD1
cdr3_aa: CASSVLGQGADVNTGELFF
cdr3_nt: TGCGCCAGCAGTGTTCTCGGACAGGGGGCAGATGTGAACACCGGGGAGCTGTTTTTT

j_call: TRBJ1-2
clone_size: .
v_call: TRBV12-3/TRBV12-4
d_call: .
cdr3_aa: CASSFGEAGGYTF
cdr3_nt: TGTGCCAGCAGTTTCGGGGAGGCGGGTGGCTACACCTTC

j_call: TRBJ1-2
clone_size: .
v_call: TRBV30
d_call: .
cdr3_aa: CAWSLVRGYTF
cdr3_nt: TGTGCCTGGAGTCTCGTTCGTGGCTACACCTTC

j_call: TRBJ1-3
clone_size: .
v_call: TRBV5-1
d_call: .
cdr3_aa: CASSANQGSGNTIYF
cdr3_nt: TGCGCCAGCAGCGCCAATCAGGGATCTGGAAACACCATATATTTT

j_call: TRBJ2-7
clone_size: .
v_call: TRBV15
d_call: .
cdr3_aa: CATSLGLVGDYEQYF
cdr3_nt: TGTGCCACCAGCTTAGGACTGGTAGGCGACTACGAGCAGTACTTC

j_call: TRBJ1-6
clone_size: .
v_call: TRBV2
d_call: .
cdr3_aa: CASLGAPRAPLHF
cdr3_nt: TGTGCCAGCTTGGGGGCCCCACGGGCACCCCTCCACTTT

j_call: TRBJ2-7
clone_size: .
v_call: TRBV5-1
d_call: TRBD1
cdr3_aa: CASNPGGTGVSYEQYF
cdr3_nt: TGCGCCAGCAACCCTGGAGGGACAGGCGTTTCCTACGAGCAGTACTTC

j_call: TRBJ1-1
clone_size: .
v_call: TRBV11-2
d_call: .
cdr3_aa: CISRLTTEAFF
cdr3_nt: TGCATAAGTCGACTGACCACTGAAGCTTTCTTT

j_call: TRBJ1-3
clone_size: .
v_call: TRBV19
d_call: TRBD1
cdr3_aa: CASRQGASGNTIYF
cdr3_nt: TGTGCCAGCCGACAGGGGGCATCTGGAAACACCATATATTTT

j_call: TRBJ2-1
clone_size: .
v_call: TRBV7-2
d_call: .
cdr3_aa: CASSLDVGLQFF
cdr3_nt: TGTGCCAGCAGCTTAGATGTGGGACTGCAGTTCTTC

j_call: TRBJ2-1
clone_size: .
v_call: TRBV5-4
d_call: TRBD2
cdr3_aa: CASSPGGGSYNEQFF
cdr3_nt: TGTGCCAGCAGCCCCGGCGGGGGCTCCTACAATGAGCAGTTCTTC

j_call: TRBJ1-5
clone_size: .
v_call: TRBV19
d_call: .
cdr3_aa: CATAREHSNQPQHF
cdr3_nt: TGTGCCACTGCTAGAGAGCATAGCAATCAGCCCCAGCATTTT

j_call: TRBJ2-5
clone_size: .
v_call: TRBV28
d_call: .
cdr3_aa: CASSLSDSQETQYF
cdr3_nt: TGTGCCAGCAGTTTATCGGACAGCCAAGAGACCCAGTACTTC

j_call: TRBJ1-2
clone_size: .
v_call: TRBV29-1
d_call: .
cdr3_aa: CSAGGGNYGYTF
cdr3_nt: TGCAGCGCCGGGGGGGGCAACTATGGCTACACCTTC

j_call: TRBJ2-5
clone_size: once
v_call: TRBV5-1
d_call: TRBD1
cdr3_aa: CASSLQGRETQYF
cdr3_nt: TGCGCCAGCAGCTTACAGGGGCGAGAGACCCAGTACTTC

j_call: TRBJ2-7
clone_size: few
v_call: TRBV5-1
d_call: TRBD2
cdr3_aa: CASSLGTSGVHEQYF
cdr3_nt: TGCGCCAGCAGCCTCGGGACTAGCGGGGTCCACGAGCAGTACTTC

j_call: TRBJ1-1
clone_size: .
v_call: TRBV18
d_call: TRBD1
cdr3_aa: CASSPFTGDTEAFF
cdr3_nt: TGTGCCAGCTCACCTTTTACAGGGGACACTGAAGCTTTCTTT

j_call: TRBJ2-2
clone_size: once
v_call: TRBV7-7
d_call: TRBD2
cdr3_aa: CASSLVPSGRTGELFF
cdr3_nt: TGTGCTAGCAGCTTAGTACCTAGCGGGAGAACCGGGGAGCTGTTTTTT

j_call: TRBJ2-1
clone_size: .
v_call: TRBV3-1/TRBV3-2
d_call: TRBD2
cdr3_aa: CASSLGLAGVNEQFF
cdr3_nt: TGTGCCAGCAGCCTAGGACTAGCGGGGGTCAATGAGCAGTTCTTC